A selection of T cell receptor beta chains follows, all from one sample in a study of Graves' ophthalmopathy and Graves' hyperthyroidism. TCRdb reprocessed the multiplex PCR reads via MiXCR and lists one record per CDR3 protein. The table has some 200,000 distinct CDR3 sequences, roughly 29% seen once; the top ten hold 9.1%. Sequences were obtained from peripheral blood. The origin of the receptors is a man aged 45-65 years with Graves' ophthalmopathy. CDR3s include the opening cysteine and the closing phenylalanine or tryptophan. Fields, in order: V gene, J gene, D gene, clone size, CDR3 DNA, CDR3 protein. D genes are given only for firm matches. The listing skips clone size in some rows; elsewhere it reads once, few, many or a size class.

>TRBV30|TRBJ1-2|NA|many
TGTGCCTGGAGTGTAAGGGAATCCAGTTCGGGCTACACCTTC
CAWSVRESSSGYTF
>TRBV20-1|TRBJ1-2|NA|many
TGCAGTGTAGAGAGAACAGGCTCTAACTATGGCTACACCTTC
CSVERTGSNYGYTF
>TRBV6-2/TRBV6-3|TRBJ1-5|NA|many
TGTGCCAGCAGTTACTCCGGTGGGGATAATCAGCCCCAGCATTTT
CASSYSGGDNQPQHF
>TRBV28|TRBJ2-7|NA|many
TGTGCCAGCAGTGCTGACCCGAGCTCCTACGAGCAGTACTTC
CASSADPSSYEQYF
>TRBV6-5|TRBJ2-7|TRBD1|NA
TGTGCCAGCAGTTACGGACAGGTTGCCTACGAGCAGTACTTC
CASSYGQVAYEQYF
>TRBV12-3/TRBV12-4|TRBJ2-5|TRBD2|NA
TGTGCCAGCAGTTCCTCTGATAGCGGGAGGGCTGAGACCCAGTACTTC
CASSSSDSGRAETQYF
>TRBV9|TRBJ2-2|TRBD1|many
TGTGCCAGCAGCGTTACAGGGGCGAACACCGGGGAGCTGTTTTTT
CASSVTGANTGELFF
>TRBV6-2/TRBV6-3|TRBJ1-1|TRBD1|NA
TGTGCCAGCAGTTACTCGGTCTCAAGGACAGGACGTAATGAAGCTTTCTTT
CASSYSVSRTGRNEAFF
>TRBV7-9|TRBJ2-4|NA|many
TGTGCCAGCAGCTACCGGGACACCAAAAACATTCAGTACTTC
CASSYRDTKNIQYF
>TRBV6-5|TRBJ2-7|NA|few
TGTGCCAGCAGTTACACCAACAGCTACGAGCAGTACTTC
CASSYTNSYEQYF
>TRBV2|TRBJ2-7|NA|many
TGTGCCAGCACTGCAGGGGCCCTCGTGCCGTACTTC
CASTAGALVPYF
>TRBV28|TRBJ1-5|NA|many
TGTGCCAGCGGCAACAGGCTCTTGGCCCAGCATTTT
CASGNRLLAQHF
>TRBV20-1|TRBJ1-6|NA|many
TGCAGTGCTAGTAGCGGGGGGAATTCACCCCTCCACTTT
CSASSGGNSPLHF
>TRBV28|TRBJ2-7|NA|NA
TGTGCCAGCACAGCCGGGACACGGGCCCACGAGCAGTACTTC
CASTAGTRAHEQYF
>TRBV11-2|TRBJ1-1|NA|many
TGTGCCAGCAGCGGTCAGTTGCTTGAAGCTTTCTTT
CASSGQLLEAFF
>TRBV30|TRBJ2-2|NA|many
TGTGCCTGGAGTGTAGCGGACACCGGGGAGCTGTTTTTT
CAWSVADTGELFF
>TRBV5-1|TRBJ1-5|NA|many
TGCGCCAGCAGCTTTTCGGGGCGCGGTCAGCCCCAGCATTTT
CASSFSGRGQPQHF
>TRBV13|TRBJ2-7|NA|many
TGTGCCAGCAGCTTACAGTGGAGTTACGAGCAGTACTTC
CASSLQWSYEQYF
>TRBV6-1|TRBJ1-3|NA|once
TGTGCCAGCAGGGAGGGGATCGGAAACACCATATATTTT
CASREGIGNTIYF
>TRBV20-1|TRBJ2-5|TRBD2|many
TGCAGTGCTAGAGATCACGCTAGCGGGAGCATAGAGACCCAGTACTTC
CSARDHASGSIETQYF
>TRBV5-5|TRBJ2-5|NA|many
TGTGCCAGCAGCCCGGGGGCGACCCGGGAGACCCAGTACTTC
CASSPGATRETQYF
>TRBV5-5|TRBJ2-7|NA|many
TGTGCCAGCAGCCGGGACTTAGGCTACGAGCAGTACTTC
CASSRDLGYEQYF
>TRBV4-2|TRBJ2-7|NA|many
TGTGCCAGCAGCCAAGAAGATTCGCAGTACTACGAGCAGTACTTC
CASSQEDSQYYEQYF
>TRBV27|TRBJ1-1|NA|many
TGTGCCAGCAGTGGACTCATGGGGGAAACTGAAGCTTTCTTT
CASSGLMGETEAFF
>TRBV29-1|TRBJ2-5|NA|NA
TGCAGCGTTGAATTAGGGGACATCCAAGAGACCCAGTACTTC
CSVELGDIQETQYF
>TRBV6-2/TRBV6-3|TRBJ2-7|NA|many
TGTGCCAGCAGTTACGGGACTCCCGAGCAGTACTTC
CASSYGTPEQYF
>TRBV7-2|TRBJ1-6|NA|many
TGTGCCAGCAGCTTAGGGGGGATTAATTCACCCCTCCACTTT
CASSLGGINSPLHF
>TRBV5-4|TRBJ1-1|TRBD1|NA
TGTGCCAGCAGCGCAGGGCCCGGGACAGGGCTTTTCTTT
CASSAGPGTGLFF
>TRBV7-3|TRBJ2-3|TRBD2|many
TGTGCCAGCAGCGAGACTAGCGGGACAGATACGCAGTATTTT
CASSETSGTDTQYF
>TRBV18|TRBJ2-4|NA|many
TGTGCCAGCTCACCACAGGGGGAAATGGACATTCAGTACTTC
CASSPQGEMDIQYF
>TRBV7-9|TRBJ1-6|NA|many
TGTGCCAGCAGCTTATATTCCGGGGGGAGTGGGTCACCCCTCCACTTT
CASSLYSGGSGSPLHF
>TRBV9|TRBJ2-7|TRBD1|many
TGTGCCAGCAGCCATGGGACAGCGGATAAAGAGCAGTACTTC
CASSHGTADKEQYF
>TRBV6-1|TRBJ1-5|TRBD1|many
TGTGCCAGCAGTGGGACAGGGCTCAATCAGCCCCAGCATTTT
CASSGTGLNQPQHF
>TRBV20-1|TRBJ2-3|NA|many
TGCAGTGCTAGAGCCTCTACACTCGGCACAGATACGCAGTATTTT
CSARASTLGTDTQYF
>TRBV27|TRBJ1-5|TRBD1|many
TGTGCCAGCAGGAGGACAGGCAACAATCAGCCCCAGCATTTT
CASRRTGNNQPQHF
>TRBV11-2|TRBJ2-2|NA|many
TGTGCCAGCAGCTTAGCTTGGGGAACCGGGGAGCTGTTTTTT
CASSLAWGTGELFF
>TRBV7-9|TRBJ2-7|TRBD2|many
TGTGCCAGCAGAAAAAGCGGGAGCCCCTACGAGCAGTACTTC
CASRKSGSPYEQYF
>TRBV29-1|TRBJ1-1|NA|many
TGCAGCGTTGAATCGGCGATGGGACTAAGCCCTGAAGCTTTCTTT
CSVESAMGLSPEAFF
>TRBV29-1|TRBJ2-7|TRBD2|once
TGCAGCGTCCTGGAGGGAGGGTCTTACGAGCAGTACTTC
CSVLEGGSYEQYF
>TRBV6-5|TRBJ1-1|NA|many
TGTGCCAGCACCGACGGGGATCCCACTGAAGCTTTCTTT
CASTDGDPTEAFF
>TRBV6-2/TRBV6-3|TRBJ2-7|NA|NA
TGTGCCAGCGCATATATTTACTACGGACGGATCTACGAGCAGTACTTC
CASAYIYYGRIYEQYF
>TRBV6-5|TRBJ2-7|TRBD2|many
TGTGCCAGCAGTCCGTCCCGGACTAGTTCCAACGAGCAGTACTTC
CASSPSRTSSNEQYF
>TRBV25-1|TRBJ2-7|NA|NA
TGTGCCAGCAGTGGCGAGAGGAGCTCCTACGAGCAGTACTTC
CASSGERSSYEQYF
>TRBV19|TRBJ2-5|NA|many
TGTGCCAGTAGTACATCGACAGGGGAGGGAGAAGAGACCCAGTACTTC
CASSTSTGEGEETQYF
>TRBV7-8|TRBJ2-7|TRBD1|NA
TGTGCCAGCAGCTTAACCTGGGACAGTCGGTTGTACTTC
CASSLTWDSRLYF
>TRBV27|TRBJ1-1|TRBD1|many
TGTGCCAGCAGTTTATCCTGGACAGGCAACACTGAAGCTTTCTTT
CASSLSWTGNTEAFF
>TRBV24-1|TRBJ2-5|TRBD2|many
TGTGCCACCAGTGACTGGACTAGCGGGAGACAGACCCAGTACTTC
CATSDWTSGRQTQYF
>TRBV20-1|TRBJ2-2|TRBD1|NA
TGCAGTGCTAGGGGAACAGGGGTTAGGAGAGGGGAGCTGTTTTTT
CSARGTGVRRGELFF
>TRBV11-2|TRBJ2-7|TRBD2|many
TGTGCCAGCAGCTTACCCGGCGGGGGAGGATACGAGCAGTACTTC
CASSLPGGGGYEQYF
>TRBV18|TRBJ1-2|TRBD1|many
TGTGCCAGCTCACCCGGGACGGACAGGGTATATGGCTACACCTTC
CASSPGTDRVYGYTF
>TRBV19|TRBJ2-5|NA|many
TGTGCCAGTAGTAAACAGGGACGAGAGACCCAGTACTTC
CASSKQGRETQYF
>TRBV20-1|TRBJ2-7|NA|NA
TGCAGTGCCCCGACAGGTTACGAGCAGTACTTC
CSAPTGYEQYF
>TRBV7-2|TRBJ1-6|NA|many
TGTGCCAGCAGCTTTGGGGGCCTGGGTTCACCCCTCCACTTT
CASSFGGLGSPLHF
>TRBV6-1|TRBJ2-5|NA|few
TGTGCCAGCAGGGGTATGGGCCAAGAGACCCAGTACTTC
CASRGMGQETQYF